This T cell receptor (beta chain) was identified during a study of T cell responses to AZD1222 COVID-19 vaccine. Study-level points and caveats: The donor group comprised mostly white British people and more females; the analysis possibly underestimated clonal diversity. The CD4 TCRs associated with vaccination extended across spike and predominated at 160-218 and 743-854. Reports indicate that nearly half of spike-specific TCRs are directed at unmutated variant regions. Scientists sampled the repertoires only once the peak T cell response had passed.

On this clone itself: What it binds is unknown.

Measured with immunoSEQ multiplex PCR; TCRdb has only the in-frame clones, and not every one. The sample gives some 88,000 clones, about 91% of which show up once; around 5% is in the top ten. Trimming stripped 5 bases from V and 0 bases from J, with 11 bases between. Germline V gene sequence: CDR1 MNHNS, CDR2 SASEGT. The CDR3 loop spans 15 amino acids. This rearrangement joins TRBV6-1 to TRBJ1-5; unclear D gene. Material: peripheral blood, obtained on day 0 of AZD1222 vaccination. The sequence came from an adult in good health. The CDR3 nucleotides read TGTGCCAGCAGTTTACAAGACTATAGCAATCAGCCCCAGCATTTT. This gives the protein CASSLQDYSNQPQHF.